The subject of this entry is one T cell receptor beta chain. The antigen remains unidentified. Data came from immunoSEQ multiplex PCR; TCRdb stores just in-frame clones and leaves some out. The sample lists more than 15,000 clones; 75% to 90% were seen once. The data are from a study of T cell clonotyping in hematopoietic cell transplantation. CDR1 is MNHEY, CDR2 SVGAGI, per germline. Deletions cut 6 bases from V and 0 bases from J, with 9 bases between. The CDR3 sequence is 14 residues long. The study's findings and limits: Recipient TCR diversity dropped after transplant; expanded clonotypes rose from day 30 to 180.

Sequencing used peripheral blood mononuclear cells. The TCR originated in a man between 50 and 59 years old in good health. Some clones in this sample may be carry-over from other donors' samples. The gene calls are TRBV6-5 and TRBJ1-3; D is uncertain. Here the CDR3 reads CASSRSYSGNTIYF. The CDR3 DNA reads TGTGCCAGCAGCCGCAGTTACTCTGGAAACACCATATATTTT.